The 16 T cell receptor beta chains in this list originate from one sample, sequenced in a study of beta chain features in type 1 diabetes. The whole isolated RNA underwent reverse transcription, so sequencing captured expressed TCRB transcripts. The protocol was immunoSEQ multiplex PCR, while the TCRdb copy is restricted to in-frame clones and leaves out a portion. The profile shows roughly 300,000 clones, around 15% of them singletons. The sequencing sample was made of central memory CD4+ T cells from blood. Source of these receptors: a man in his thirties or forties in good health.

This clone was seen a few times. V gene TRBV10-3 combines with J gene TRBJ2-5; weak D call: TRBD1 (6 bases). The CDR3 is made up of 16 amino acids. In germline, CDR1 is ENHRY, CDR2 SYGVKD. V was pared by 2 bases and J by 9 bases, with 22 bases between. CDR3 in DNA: TGTGCCATCAGTGAGGCCCGGACAGTCCAGCAAGGGGCCCAGTACTTC. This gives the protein CAISEARTVQQGAQYF.

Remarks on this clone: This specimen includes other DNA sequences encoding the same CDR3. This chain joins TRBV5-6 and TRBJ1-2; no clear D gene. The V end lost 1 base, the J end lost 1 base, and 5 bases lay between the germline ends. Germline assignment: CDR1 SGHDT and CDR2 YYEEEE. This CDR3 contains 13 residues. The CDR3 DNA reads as TGTGCCAGCAGCTTGTCTGTTAACTATGGCTACACCTTC. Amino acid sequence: CASSLSVNYGYTF.

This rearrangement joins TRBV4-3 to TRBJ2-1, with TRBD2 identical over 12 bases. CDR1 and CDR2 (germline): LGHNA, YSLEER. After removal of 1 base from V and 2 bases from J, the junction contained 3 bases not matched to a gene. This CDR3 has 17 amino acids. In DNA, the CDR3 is TGCGCCAGCAGCCAAGCGACTAGCGGGGGCCCCTACAATGAGCAGTTCTTC. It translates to CASSQATSGGPYNEQFF.

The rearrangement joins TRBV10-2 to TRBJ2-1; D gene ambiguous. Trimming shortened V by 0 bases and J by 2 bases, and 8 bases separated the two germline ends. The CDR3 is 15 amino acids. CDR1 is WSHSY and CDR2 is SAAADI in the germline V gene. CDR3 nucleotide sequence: TGCGCCAGCAGTGAGTCTGGCTATACCTACAATGAGCAGTTCTTC. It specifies CASSESGYTYNEQFF.

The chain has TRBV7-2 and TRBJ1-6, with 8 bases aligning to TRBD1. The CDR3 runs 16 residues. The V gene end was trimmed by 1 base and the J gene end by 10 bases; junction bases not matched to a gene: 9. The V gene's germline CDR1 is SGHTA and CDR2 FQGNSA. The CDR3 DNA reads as TGTGCCAGCAGCTTAGATCGCTCAGGGGGCGGCTCACCCCTCCACTTT. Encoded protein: CASSLDRSGGGSPLHF.

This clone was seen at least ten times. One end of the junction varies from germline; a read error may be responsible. CDR3 coding DNA: TGTGCTAGCAGCTCATTAGCGCATATTATGGAGACCCAGTACTTC. It is translated as CASSSLAHIMETQYF. This chain connects TRBV7-7 to TRBJ2-5; TRBD2 is a possible D gene (5 bases). The CDR3 runs to 15 residues. Germline V CDR1 and CDR2: SSHAT, FNYEAQ (reference sequence).

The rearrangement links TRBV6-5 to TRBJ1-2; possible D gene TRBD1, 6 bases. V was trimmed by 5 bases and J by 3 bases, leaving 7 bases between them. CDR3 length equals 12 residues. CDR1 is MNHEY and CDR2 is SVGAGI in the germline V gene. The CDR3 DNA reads TGTGCCAGCAGTACAGGGTACTATGGCTACACCTTC. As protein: CASSTGYYGYTF.

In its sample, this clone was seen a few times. The CDR3 here is CASSQSTYGYTF. The DNA for the CDR3 is TGCGCCAGCAGCCAGTCTACTTATGGCTACACCTTC. V gene TRBV4-3 combines with J gene TRBJ1-2; D is ambiguous. Germline assignment: CDR1 LGHNA and CDR2 YSLEER. V was shortened by 3 bases and J by 5 bases, with 7 bases between the two germline ends. The CDR3 loop spans 12 amino acids.

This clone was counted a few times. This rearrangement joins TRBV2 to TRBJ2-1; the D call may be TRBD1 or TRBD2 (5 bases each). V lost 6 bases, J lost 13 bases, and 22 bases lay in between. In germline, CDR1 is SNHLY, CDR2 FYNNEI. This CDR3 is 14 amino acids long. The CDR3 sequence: CASSLRETESVQFF. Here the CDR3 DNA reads TGTGCCAGCAGCCTCAGGGAGACAGAGAGCGTTCAGTTCTTC.

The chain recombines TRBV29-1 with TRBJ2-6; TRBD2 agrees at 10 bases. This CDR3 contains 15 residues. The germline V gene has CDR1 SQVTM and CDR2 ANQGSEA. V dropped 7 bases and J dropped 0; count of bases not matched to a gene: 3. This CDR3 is CSATSGYSGANVLTF. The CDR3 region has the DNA TGCAGCGCGACTAGCGGGTACTCTGGGGCCAACGTCCTGACTTTC.

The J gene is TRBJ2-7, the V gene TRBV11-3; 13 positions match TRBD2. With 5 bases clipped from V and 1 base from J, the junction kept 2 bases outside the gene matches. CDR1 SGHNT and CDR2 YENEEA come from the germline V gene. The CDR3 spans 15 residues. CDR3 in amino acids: CASSKLAGGSYEQYV. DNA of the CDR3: TGTGCCAGCAGCAAACTAGCGGGAGGGTCCTACGAGCAGTACGTC.

This CDR3 reads CASSLTKRTSGRDQHTNEQFF. In DNA form, the CDR3 reads TGTGCCAGCAGCTTAACGAAAAGGACTAGCGGGAGGGATCAACACACGAATGAGCAGTTCTTC. This chain uses TRBV7-3 with TRBJ2-1, with 15 bases matching TRBD2. The V gene end was trimmed by 0 bases and the J gene end by 7 bases; junction bases not matched to a gene: 16. CDR1 is SGHTA and CDR2 is FQGTGA in the germline V gene. The CDR3 is 21 amino acids.

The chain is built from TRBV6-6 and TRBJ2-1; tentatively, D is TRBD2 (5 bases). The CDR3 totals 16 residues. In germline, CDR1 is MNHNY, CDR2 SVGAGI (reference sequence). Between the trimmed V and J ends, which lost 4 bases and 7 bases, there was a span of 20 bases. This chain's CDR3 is CASSSIGEATRNEQFF. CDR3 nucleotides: TGTGCCAGCAGTTCCATAGGTGAAGCTACTAGGAATGAGCAGTTCTTC.

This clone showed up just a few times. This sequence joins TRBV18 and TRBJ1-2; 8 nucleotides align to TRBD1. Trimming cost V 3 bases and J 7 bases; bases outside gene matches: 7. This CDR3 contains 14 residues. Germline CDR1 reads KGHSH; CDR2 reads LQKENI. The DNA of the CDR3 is TGTGCCAGCTCACCGCAGGACAGGGCCGTTGGCTACACCTTC. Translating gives CASSPQDRAVGYTF.

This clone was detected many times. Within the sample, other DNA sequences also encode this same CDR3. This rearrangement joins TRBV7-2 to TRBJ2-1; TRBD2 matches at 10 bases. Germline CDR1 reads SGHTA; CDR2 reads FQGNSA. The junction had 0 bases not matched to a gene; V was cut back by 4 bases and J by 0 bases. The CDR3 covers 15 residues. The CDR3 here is CASSWTSGSYNEQFF. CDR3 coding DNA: TGTGCCAGCAGCTGGACTAGCGGCTCCTACAATGAGCAGTTCTTC.

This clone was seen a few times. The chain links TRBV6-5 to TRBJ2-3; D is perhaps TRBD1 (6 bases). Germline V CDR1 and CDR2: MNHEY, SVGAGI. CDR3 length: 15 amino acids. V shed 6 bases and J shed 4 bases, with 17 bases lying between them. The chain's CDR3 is CASSPHRDPPDTQYF. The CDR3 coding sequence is TGTGCCAGCAGCCCGCACAGGGATCCTCCAGATACGCAGTATTTT.